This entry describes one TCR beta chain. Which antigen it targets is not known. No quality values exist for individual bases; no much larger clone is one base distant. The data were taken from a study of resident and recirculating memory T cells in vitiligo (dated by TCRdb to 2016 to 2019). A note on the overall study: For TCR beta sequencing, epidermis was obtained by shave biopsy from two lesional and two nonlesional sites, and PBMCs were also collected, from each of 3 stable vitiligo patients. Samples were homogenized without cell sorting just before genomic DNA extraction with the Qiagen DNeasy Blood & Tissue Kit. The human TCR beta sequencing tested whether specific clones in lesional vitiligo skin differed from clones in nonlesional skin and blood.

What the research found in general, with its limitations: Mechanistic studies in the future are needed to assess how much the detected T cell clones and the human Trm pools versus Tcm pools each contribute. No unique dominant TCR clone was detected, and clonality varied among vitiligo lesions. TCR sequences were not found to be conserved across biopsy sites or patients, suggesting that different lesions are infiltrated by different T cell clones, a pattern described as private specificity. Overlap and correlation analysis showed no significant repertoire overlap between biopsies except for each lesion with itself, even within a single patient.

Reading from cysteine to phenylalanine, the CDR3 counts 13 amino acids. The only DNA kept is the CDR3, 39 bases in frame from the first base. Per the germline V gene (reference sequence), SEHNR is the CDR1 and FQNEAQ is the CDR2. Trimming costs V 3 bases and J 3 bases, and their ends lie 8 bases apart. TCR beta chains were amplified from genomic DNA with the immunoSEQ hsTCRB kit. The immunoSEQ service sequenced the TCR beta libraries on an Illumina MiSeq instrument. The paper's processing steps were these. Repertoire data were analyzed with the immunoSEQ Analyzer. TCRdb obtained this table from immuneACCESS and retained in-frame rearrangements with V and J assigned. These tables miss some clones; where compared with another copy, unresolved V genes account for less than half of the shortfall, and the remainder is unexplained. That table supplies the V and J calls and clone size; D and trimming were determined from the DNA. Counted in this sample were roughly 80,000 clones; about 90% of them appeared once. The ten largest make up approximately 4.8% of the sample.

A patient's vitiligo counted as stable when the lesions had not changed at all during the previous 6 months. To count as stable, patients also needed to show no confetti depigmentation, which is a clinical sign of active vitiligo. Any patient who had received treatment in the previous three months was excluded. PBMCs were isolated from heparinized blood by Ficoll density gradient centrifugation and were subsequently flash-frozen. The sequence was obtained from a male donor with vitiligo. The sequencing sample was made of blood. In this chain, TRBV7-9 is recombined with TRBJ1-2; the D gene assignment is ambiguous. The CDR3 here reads CASSFSRDYGYTF. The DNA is TGTGCCAGCAGCTTTAGCCGGGACTATGGCTACACCTTC. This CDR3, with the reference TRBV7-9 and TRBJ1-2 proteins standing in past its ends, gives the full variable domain DTGVSQNPRHKITKRGQNVTFRCDPISEHNRLYWYRQTLGQGPEFLTYFQNEAQLEKSRLLSDRFSAERPKGSFSTLEIQRTEQGDSAMYLCASSFSRDYGYTFGSGTRLTVV.